This TCR beta chain is from a study of beta chain features in type 1 diabetes. Across the study: On cell yields, gender and age, patients and healthy donors were similar.

With regard to this clone: What it binds is not known.

CD4+ cells of the naive, central memory, regulatory and stem cell-like memory types were sorted via CD45RO/CCR7/CD25/CD127/CD95/CD27. Whole-study findings and limits: TCRB CDR3 length was moderately but significantly reduced in all four CD4+ subsets of Type 1 diabetes patients. Comparison showed that naive, central memory and Treg TCRB repertoires appeared more similar among patients than among healthy donors.

Germline assignment: CDR1 SGHRS and CDR2 YFSETQ. V was clipped by 4 bases and J by 6 bases, with 17 bases between them. The CDR3 is made up of 15 amino acids. Isolated RNA was reverse transcribed in full, so expressed TCRB transcripts were sequenced. TCRdb's table, derived via immunoSEQ multiplex PCR, lists solely in-frame clones and lacks some. The sample yields 500,000 to 650,000 clones, roughly 12% seen once. Sequencing was carried out using naive CD4+ T cells from blood. V and J are TRBV5-1 and TRBJ2-1; TRBD1 is a possible D gene (5 bases). The TCR was taken from a man aged 25 to 40 with type 1 diabetes. The CDR3 coding sequence is TGCGCCAGCAGCCCCGAAAGGGGTCTGAGCAATGAGCAGTTCTTC. Its protein is CASSPERGLSNEQFF.